These 14 T cell receptor beta chains share one sample of origin, sequenced in a study of blood T cell repertoires in COVID-19. Only in-frame clones appear in the TCRdb table, and some are missing; sequencing was by immunoSEQ multiplex PCR. The table lists 250,000 to 300,000 clones, approximately 83% of them singletons. The sample comprised PBMCs or T cells enriched from blood (not recorded which). The receptors derive from a man aged 50-59 years who had recovered from COVID-19.

The gene calls are TRBV9 and TRBJ1-1, with 9 bases that match TRBD1. This CDR3 region has 16 residues. Germline V gene data show CDR1 as SGDLS and CDR2 as YYNGEE. J gave up 4 bases and V 7 bases, and 14 bases lay outside the gene matches. The CDR3, as DNA: TGTGCCAGCGGCCGAATTACAGGGGGCGGCGGCACTGAAGCTTTCTTT. As protein: CASGRITGGGGTEAFF.

The chain links TRBV5-6 to TRBJ1-2; TRBD1 might be the D (5 bases). V dropped 0 bases and J dropped 2 bases, with 11 bases sitting between them. Per the germline V gene, CDR1 is SGHDT and CDR2 is YYEEEE. This CDR3 is 15 amino acids long. CDR3 nucleotides: TGTGCCAGCAGCTTGGGGGGCGCCGGAAACTATGGCTACACCTTC. This sequence encodes CASSLGGAGNYGYTF.

This clone was seen just once. The chain employs TRBV5-1 and TRBJ2-1; 8 nucleotides match TRBD1. CDR1 is SGHRS and CDR2 is YFSETQ in the germline V gene. The CDR3 extends over 16 amino acids. The trim removed 4 bases at V and 1 base at J, leaving 7 bases unmatched. The CDR3 DNA sequence: TGCGCCAGCAGCCCCAGGACAGGGTCATCCTACAATGAGCAGTTCTTC. Its protein product is CASSPRTGSSYNEQFF.

Concerning this clone itself: The same CDR3 is also encoded by other DNA sequences in this sample. The rearrangement uses TRBV18 and TRBJ1-5; D remains ambiguous. The germline V and J ends were trimmed by 6 bases and 2 bases, with 11 bases remaining between them. CDR1 KGHSH and CDR2 LQKENI come from the germline V gene. The CDR3 is made up of 14 amino acids. The CDR3 coding sequence is TGTGCCAGCTCCCCTACCGGGGGCAATCAGCCCCAGCATTTT. It specifies CASSPTGGNQPQHF.

The gene calls are TRBV5-1 and TRBJ2-5; tentatively, D is TRBD2 (5 bases). In germline, CDR1 is SGHRS, CDR2 YFSETQ. The CDR3 is 14 amino acids. The V gene lost 7 bases and the J gene lost 3 bases, with 16 bases spanning the gap. DNA for the CDR3: TGCGCCAGCGCTTCCGAGGGCCGCAAAGAGACCCAGTACTTC. This translates into CASASEGRKETQYF.

As DNA, the CDR3 is TGTGCCAGCACCTTGAGGCCCCACACTGAAGCTTTCTTT. Its translation is CASTLRPHTEAFF. This chain connects TRBV12-3 or TRBV12-4 to TRBJ1-1; D not certain. This CDR3 spans 13 amino acids. With 7 bases removed from V and 3 bases from J, the gap between germline ends came to 12 bases.

The gene calls are TRBV4-2 and TRBJ2-2; 9 bases are a match to TRBD1. CDR1 and CDR2 (germline): LGHNA, YNFKEQ. With 4 bases clipped from V and 8 bases from J, the junction kept 5 bases outside the gene matches. This CDR3 has 14 residues. DNA for the CDR3: TGTGCCAGCAGCCGATGGGACAGGGAAGGGGAGCTGTTTTTT. Protein product: CASSRWDREGELFF.

In DNA, the CDR3 is TGCGCCAGCAGTGAGTCTGGGGCCAACTCCCCGCAGTATTTT. Amino acid sequence: CASSESGANSPQYF. The gene calls are TRBV10-1 and TRBJ2-3; tentative D call: TRBD1 (5 bases). V lost 0 bases and J 10 bases, leaving 14 bases between the germline ends. This CDR3 spans 14 amino acids. The germline CDR1 and CDR2 sequences are WNHNN and SYGVQD (reference sequence).

The genes are TRBV5-1 and TRBJ1-4; unclear D gene. Trimming stripped 2 bases from V and 8 bases from J, with 13 bases between. The CDR3 loop spans 14 amino acids. Germline V gives CDR1 SGHRS, CDR2 YFSETQ. This CDR3 is CASSLRGFNEKLFF. For the CDR3, the DNA is TGCGCCAGCAGCTTACGGGGTTTTAACGAAAAACTGTTTTTT.

The chain combines TRBV27 with TRBJ2-5, with 12 positions matching TRBD1. V shed 6 bases, J shed 5 bases, and the junction held 7 bases outside the gene matches. This CDR3 is 15 amino acids long. Per germline, CDR1 MNHEY and CDR2 SMNVEV (reference sequence). CDR3 region: CASRQGQGAWETQYF. The CDR3 DNA reads TGTGCCAGCAGACAGGGACAGGGGGCATGGGAGACCCAGTACTTC.

This chain's CDR3 is CASRDRGYSTEAFF. In DNA, the CDR3 is TGTGCCAGCAGAGACAGGGGGTATAGCACTGAAGCTTTCTTT. This chain connects TRBV6-4 to TRBJ1-1; TRBD1 matches 9 bases. This CDR3 region has 14 residues. Trimming cost V 6 bases and J 4 bases; bases outside gene matches: 6. Germline V lookup: CDR1 MRHNA, CDR2 SNTAGT.

V is TRBV6-4 and J is TRBJ2-2, with 7 bases identical to TRBD1. Trimming took 4 bases from V and 7 from J; bases not matched to a gene: 6. CDR3 length: 14 residues. Germline V gives CDR1 MRHNA, CDR2 SNTAGT. The CDR3 DNA sequence: TGTGCCAGCAGTGCCTCCCAGGGGGTCGGGGAGCTGTTTTTT. Translation gives CASSASQGVGELFF.

J is TRBJ1-4 and V is TRBV9; possible D gene TRBD1, 6 bases. CDR1 is SGDLS, CDR2 YYNGEE, per germline. V shed 4 bases and J shed 0 bases, with 10 bases lying between them. The CDR3 spans 15 residues. CDR3 nucleotide sequence: TGTGCCAGCAGCCCCAGGACAGCAACTAATGAAAAACTGTTTTTT. Translation: CASSPRTATNEKLFF.

The V call is TRBV7-8, the J call TRBJ1-1; D is uncertain. The CDR3 contains 14 residues. CDR1 is SGHVS, CDR2 FQNEAQ, per germline. Between the trimmed V and J ends, which lost 1 base and 6 bases, there was a span of 12 bases. CDR3: CASSLVRGDSEAFF. CDR3 coding DNA: TGTGCCAGCAGCTTAGTGAGAGGTGACTCTGAAGCTTTCTTT.